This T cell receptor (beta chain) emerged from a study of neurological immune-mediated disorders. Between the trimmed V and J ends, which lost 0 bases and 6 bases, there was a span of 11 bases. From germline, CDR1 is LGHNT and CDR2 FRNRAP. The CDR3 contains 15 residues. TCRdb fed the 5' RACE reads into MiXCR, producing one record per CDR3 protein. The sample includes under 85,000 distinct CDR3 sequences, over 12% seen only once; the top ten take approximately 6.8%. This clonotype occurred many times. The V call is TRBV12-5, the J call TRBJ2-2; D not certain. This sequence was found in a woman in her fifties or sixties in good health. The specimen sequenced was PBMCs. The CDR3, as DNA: TGTGCTAGTGGTTTGGTACTTGGGTTTTCCGGGGAGCTGTTTTTT. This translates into CASGLVLGFSGELFF.